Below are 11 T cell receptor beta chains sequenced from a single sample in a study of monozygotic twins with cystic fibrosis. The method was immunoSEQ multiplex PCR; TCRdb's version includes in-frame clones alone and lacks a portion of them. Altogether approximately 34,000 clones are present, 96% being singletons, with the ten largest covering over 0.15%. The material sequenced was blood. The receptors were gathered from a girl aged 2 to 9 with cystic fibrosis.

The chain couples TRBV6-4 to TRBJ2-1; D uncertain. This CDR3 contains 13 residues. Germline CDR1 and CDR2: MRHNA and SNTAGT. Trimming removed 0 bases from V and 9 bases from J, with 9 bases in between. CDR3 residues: CASSDSNLSEQFF. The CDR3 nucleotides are TGTGCCAGCAGTGACTCAAACTTAAGTGAGCAGTTCTTC.

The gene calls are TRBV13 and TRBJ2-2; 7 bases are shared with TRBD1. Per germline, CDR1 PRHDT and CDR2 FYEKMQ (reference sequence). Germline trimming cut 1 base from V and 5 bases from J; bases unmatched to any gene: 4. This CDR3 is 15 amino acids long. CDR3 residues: CASSLADRVTGELFF. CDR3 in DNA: TGTGCCAGCAGCTTAGCTGACAGGGTGACCGGGGAGCTGTTTTTT.

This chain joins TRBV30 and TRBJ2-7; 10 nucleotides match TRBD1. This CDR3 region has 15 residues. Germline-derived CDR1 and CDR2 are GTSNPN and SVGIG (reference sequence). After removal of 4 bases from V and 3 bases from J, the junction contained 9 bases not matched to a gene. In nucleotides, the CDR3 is TGTGCCTGGACGAAAGGGACAGGGGTTGGCTACGAGCAGTACTTC. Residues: CAWTKGTGVGYEQYF.

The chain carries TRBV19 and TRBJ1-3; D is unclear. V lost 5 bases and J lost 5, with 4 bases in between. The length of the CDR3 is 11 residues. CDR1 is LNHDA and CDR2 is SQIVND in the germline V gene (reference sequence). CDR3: CASSSRNTIYF. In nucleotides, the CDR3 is TGTGCCAGTAGTTCTAGAAACACCATATATTTT.

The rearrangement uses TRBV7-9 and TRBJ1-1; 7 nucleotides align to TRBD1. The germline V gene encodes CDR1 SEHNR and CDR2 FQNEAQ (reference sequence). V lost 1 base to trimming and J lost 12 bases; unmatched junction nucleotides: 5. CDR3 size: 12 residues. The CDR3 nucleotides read TGTGCCAGCAGCTTAGGGGACAGTGTGCCTTTCTTT. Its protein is CASSLGDSVPFF.

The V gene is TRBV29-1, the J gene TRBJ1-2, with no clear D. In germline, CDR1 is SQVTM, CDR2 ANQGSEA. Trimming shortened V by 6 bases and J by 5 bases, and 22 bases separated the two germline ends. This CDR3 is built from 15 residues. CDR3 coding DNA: TGCAGCGTCCCCCAAGTGGGCGGGAATCGATATGGCTACACCTTC. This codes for CSVPQVGGNRYGYTF. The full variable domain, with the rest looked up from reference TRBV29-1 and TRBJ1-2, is SAVISQKPSRDICQRGTSLTIQCQVDSQVTMMFWYRQQPGQSLTLIATANQGSEATYESGFVIDKFPISRPNLTFSTLTVSNMSPEDSSIYLCSVPQVGGNRYGYTFGSGTRLTVV.

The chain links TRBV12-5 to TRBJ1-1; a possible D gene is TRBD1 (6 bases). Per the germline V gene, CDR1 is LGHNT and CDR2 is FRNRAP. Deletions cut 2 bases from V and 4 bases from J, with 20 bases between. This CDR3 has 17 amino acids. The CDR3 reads CASGLNSAGRGSTEAFF. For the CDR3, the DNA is TGTGCTAGTGGTTTGAATTCAGCCGGCAGGGGAAGCACTGAAGCTTTCTTT. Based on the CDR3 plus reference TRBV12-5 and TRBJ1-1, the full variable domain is DARVTQTPRHKVTEMGQEVTMRCQPILGHNTVFWYRQTMMQGLELLAYFRNRAPLDDSGMPKDRFSAEMPDATLATLKIQPSEPRDSAVYFCASGLNSAGRGSTEAFFGQGTRLTVV.

The CDR3 region has the DNA TGTGCCAGTAGTGCCGACAAAATCGTGAACACTGAAGCTTTCTTT. It codes for CASSADKIVNTEAFF. The chain carries TRBV19 and TRBJ1-1; D remains ambiguous. V was cut by 5 bases and J by 0 bases, with 13 bases left in between. Germline loops: CDR1 LNHDA, CDR2 SQIVND (reference sequence). The CDR3 extends over 15 amino acids.

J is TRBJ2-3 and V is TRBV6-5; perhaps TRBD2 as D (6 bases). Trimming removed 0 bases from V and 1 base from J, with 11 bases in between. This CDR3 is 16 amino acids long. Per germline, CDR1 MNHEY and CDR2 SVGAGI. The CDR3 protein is CASSYSLGRGTDTQYF. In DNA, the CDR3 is TGTGCCAGCAGTTACTCGCTCGGGAGAGGCACAGATACGCAGTATTTT.

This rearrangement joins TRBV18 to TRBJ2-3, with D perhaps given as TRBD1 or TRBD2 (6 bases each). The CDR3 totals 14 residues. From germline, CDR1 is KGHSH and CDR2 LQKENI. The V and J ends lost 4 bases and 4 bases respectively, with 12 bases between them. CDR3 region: CASSHGGLADTQYF. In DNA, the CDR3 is TGTGCCAGCTCACACGGGGGCTTGGCAGATACGCAGTATTTT.

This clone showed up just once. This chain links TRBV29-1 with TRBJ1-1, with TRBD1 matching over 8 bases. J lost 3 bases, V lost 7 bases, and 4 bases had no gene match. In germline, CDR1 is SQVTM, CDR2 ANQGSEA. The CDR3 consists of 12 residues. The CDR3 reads CSGGQGDTEAFF. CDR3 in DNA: TGCAGCGGCGGACAGGGCGACACTGAAGCTTTCTTT.